The 3 T cell receptor beta chains below were found in one sample sequenced in a study of shared clonotypes between healthy human individuals (dated by TCRdb to the early 2020s). Library method: the immunoSEQ multiplex PCR assay. The table was pulled from immuneACCESS by TCRdb, which kept in-frame rearrangements only. Such tables lose some clones; where checked, under half of the loss comes from unresolved V genes, and the rest has no known cause. Recorded for this sample are 2 million to 2.5 million clones; under 95% of them occurred a single time. In total, the top ten clones hold approximately 0.4% of the sample. Source material: naive CD4+ T cells from PBMCs. Read against the paper, the sample's cell subset or site label means: CD45RA+ positively selected. These receptors came from a man between 18 and 35 years old in good health. Some clones in this sample may be carry-over from other donors' samples.

The chain links TRBV5-6 to TRBJ2-7; possibly TRBD1 for D (8 bases). The V end was cut by 0 bases, the J end by 6 bases, with 13 bases between. The CDR3 is made up of 14 amino acids. CDR1 and CDR2 (germline): SGHDT, YYEEEE. The CDR3 protein is CASSLDRGRVEQYF. CDR3 DNA sequence: TGTGCCAGCAGCTTGGACAGGGGGAGGGTCGAGCAGTACTTC.

This CDR3 reads CASSSAYEQYF. The CDR3 region has the DNA TGTGCCAGCTCGTCGGCCTACGAGCAGTACTTC. V and J are TRBV6-5 and TRBJ2-7; D remains ambiguous. Germline values: CDR1 MNHEY, CDR2 SVGAGI. The CDR3 has 11 residues. The germline V and J ends were trimmed by 8 bases and 2 bases, with 7 bases remaining between them.

The V call is TRBV15, the J call TRBJ2-7; no clear D. From germline, CDR1 is LNHNV and CDR2 YYDKDF (reference sequence). This CDR3 spans 14 amino acids. With 0 bases removed from V and 4 bases from J, the gap between germline ends came to 10 bases. The CDR3 DNA follows: TGTGCCACCAGCAGAGATCAGGCCAATTACGAGCAGTACTTC. Encoded protein: CATSRDQANYEQYF.